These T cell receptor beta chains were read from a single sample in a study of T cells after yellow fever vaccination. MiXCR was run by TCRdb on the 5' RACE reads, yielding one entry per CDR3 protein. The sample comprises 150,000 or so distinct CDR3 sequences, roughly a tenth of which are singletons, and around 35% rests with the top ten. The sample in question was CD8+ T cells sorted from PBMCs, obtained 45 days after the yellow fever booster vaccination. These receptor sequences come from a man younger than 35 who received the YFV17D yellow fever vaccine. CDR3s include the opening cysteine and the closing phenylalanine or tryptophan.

CDR3 protein: CASSSGVSASSTDTQYF; CDR3 length: 17; V gene: TRBV12-3/TRBV12-4
CDR3 protein: CSAEPEVGETQYF; CDR3 length: 13; V gene: TRBV20-1
CDR3 protein: CASSFVTGNEQYF; CDR3 length: 13; V gene: TRBV5-1
CDR3 protein: CASSQSAASYNEQFF; CDR3 length: 15; V gene: TRBV4-3
CDR3 protein: CASSSTTSGGYNEQFF; CDR3 length: 16; V gene: TRBV7-3
CDR3 protein: CASSYGGGPSYEQYF; CDR3 length: 15; V gene: TRBV6-2/TRBV6-3
CDR3 protein: CASSLPPYEQYF; CDR3 length: 12; V gene: TRBV7-8
CDR3 protein: CASSQSETNTEAFF; CDR3 length: 14; V gene: TRBV4-2
CDR3 protein: CASSSTARLPYEQYF; CDR3 length: 15; V gene: TRBV11-2
CDR3 protein: CASSPLVGVGSNEQFF; CDR3 length: 16; V gene: TRBV9
CDR3 protein: CASSESWGAEPYNEQFF; CDR3 length: 17; V gene: TRBV2
CDR3 protein: CASSLRQYNEQFF; CDR3 length: 13; V gene: TRBV7-6
CDR3 protein: CASSSDGLGETQYF; CDR3 length: 14; V gene: TRBV5-1
CDR3 protein: CASSQDTLTTEAFF; CDR3 length: 14; V gene: TRBV4-2
CDR3 protein: CSVGLPNTGELFF; CDR3 length: 13; V gene: TRBV29-1
CDR3 protein: CASSLDVGRGYTF; CDR3 length: 13; V gene: TRBV7-9
CDR3 protein: CASSPRGLGEQYF; CDR3 length: 13; V gene: TRBV5-1
CDR3 protein: CASRPGGTNTGELFF; CDR3 length: 15; V gene: TRBV7-2
CDR3 protein: CASSLEDPLSYEQYF; CDR3 length: 15; V gene: TRBV7-8
CDR3 protein: CASSSLGQPTYEQYF; CDR3 length: 15; V gene: TRBV6-5
CDR3 protein: CSARDHVKRQFF; CDR3 length: 12; V gene: TRBV20-1
CDR3 protein: CASSLFSGGFGNTIYF; CDR3 length: 16; V gene: TRBV7-9
CDR3 protein: CASSVLRGDRVRSLSGNTIYF; CDR3 length: 21; V gene: TRBV5-6